This TCR beta chain appears in the sequencing data of a study of blood T cell repertoires in COVID-19. Membership in each cohort depended on participant-reported clinical history. How the authors handled the data: Reference gene primer amplification gave estimated nucleated cell counts. Clones were read by immunoSEQ multiplex PCR, and TCRdb kept only the in-frame ones, dropping some. V, J and clone size are those of that table, while D and trimming were read from the DNA. The table includes 230,000 or so clones, more than 80% detected once. The CDR3 runs to 15 residues. The V gene's germline CDR1 is LNHDA and CDR2 SQIVND (reference sequence). Trimming took off 6 bases at V and 4 bases at J, with 13 bases between the two ends.

The chain links TRBV19 to TRBJ1-6, with D perhaps TRBD1 (6 bases). The sequence was obtained from a woman aged 40 to 50 with acute COVID-19. The sample consisted of PBMCs or T cells enriched from blood (not recorded which). As DNA, the CDR3 is TGTGCCAGTAGCTTCAGGGGAGATTATAATTCACCCCTCCACTTT. Residues: CASSFRGDYNSPLHF.